This entry lists 16 T cell receptor beta chains sequenced from one sample in a study of regulatory T cells in long-lasting Graves disease. Library construction for TCR beta used iRepertoire HTBI primers and Arm-PCR of CDR3 regions. A single record per CDR3 protein comes from TCRdb applying MiXCR to the multiplex PCR reads. The sample records roughly 420,000 distinct CDR3 sequences, 15% to 17% being singletons. Indicated time point: newly diagnosed GD, antithyroid drugs for less than 3 months. The authors made the TCR library using RNA they extracted from PBMCs. Sequenced here: peripheral blood mononuclear cells (PBMCs), sampled at new diagnosis, from a patient treated with antithyroid drugs. The receptors stem from a female donor with Graves disease.

This clonotype was found many times. The rearrangement uses TRBV7-2 and TRBJ2-7; no reliable D call. This CDR3 comprises 16 residues. The V end was cut by 4 bases, the J end by 4 bases, with 20 bases between. CDR1 and CDR2 (germline): SGHTA, FQGNSA. CDR3 sequence (DNA): TGTGCCAGCAGCTCCCCTGGATCCTCAAGATATTACGAGCAGTACTTC. Its protein product is CASSSPGSSRYYEQYF. Combining the CDR3 with reference TRBV7-2 and TRBJ2-7 gives the whole variable domain GAGVSQSPSNKVTEKGKDVELRCDPISGHTALYWYRQSLGQGLEFLIYFQGNSAPDKSGLPSDRFSAERTGGSVSTLTIQRTQQEDSAVYLCASSSPGSSRYYEQYFGPGTRLTVT.

Many counts were recorded for this clonotype. The gene calls are TRBV10-3 and TRBJ2-7; a possible D gene is TRBD1 (5 bases). The CDR3 consists of 12 residues. V was shortened by 8 bases and J by 1 base, with 9 bases between the two germline ends. Germline CDR1 and CDR2: ENHRY and SYGVKD. CDR3 in amino acids: CAIGAGSYEQYF. The CDR3 region has the DNA TGTGCCATCGGGGCAGGGTCCTACGAGCAGTACTTC.

This clonotype was detected ten times or more. V and J are TRBV5-1 and TRBJ2-7; D may be TRBD2 (6 bases). Between the trimmed V and J ends, which lost 4 bases and 6 bases, there was a span of 11 bases. The CDR3 length is 12 residues. Germline CDR1 reads SGHRS; CDR2 reads YFSETQ. CDR3 coding DNA: TGCGCCAGCAGCCTGGAGGAGGGCGAGCAGTACTTC. It is translated as CASSLEEGEQYF.

This clonotype has ten or more counts. The chain couples TRBV20-1 to TRBJ1-4, with D hard to call. Trimming cost V 6 bases and J 4 bases, with 12 bases left between them. CDR3 length: 13 amino acids. Germline loops: CDR1 DFQATT, CDR2 SNEGSKA (reference sequence). The CDR3 bases are TGCAGTGCCCCCCGGCCCAATAATGAAAAACTGTTTTTT. Translation gives CSAPRPNNEKLFF.

In its sample, this clonotype was seen many times. This chain links TRBV15 with TRBJ2-1, with D tentatively TRBD2 (6 bases). The CDR3 runs 14 residues. The germline V gene has CDR1 LNHNV and CDR2 YYDKDF (reference sequence). Trimming shortened V by 8 bases and J by 4 bases, and 15 bases separated the two germline ends. The CDR3 protein is CATERAEEYNEQFF. The CDR3 nucleotides are TGTGCCACCGAGCGGGCTGAGGAGTACAATGAGCAGTTCTTC.

J is TRBJ2-1 and V is TRBV30, with D perhaps TRBD1 (6 bases). The CDR3 extends over 12 amino acids. The V end was cut by 7 bases, the J end by 10 bases, with 17 bases between. The germline V gene has CDR1 GTSNPN and CDR2 SVGIG (reference sequence). CDR3 loop: CASLNYGQEQFF. The CDR3 coding sequence is TGTGCCTCCCTCAACTACGGACAGGAGCAGTTCTTC.

This clonotype was seen a handful of times. This may stem from a read error, because a much larger clone lies one nucleotide away. This rearrangement joins TRBV7-2 to TRBJ2-3; D remains ambiguous. The CDR3 is 15 amino acids. CDR1 SGHTA and CDR2 FQGNSA come from the germline V gene. CDR3 coding DNA: TGTGCCAGCAGCTTAGCGGTCTCGACGCGAGATGCGCAGTATTTT. The encoded protein is CASSLAVSTRDAQYF.

The chain carries TRBV6-1 and TRBJ2-1, with D perhaps TRBD2 (6 bases). From germline, CDR1 is MNHNS and CDR2 SASEGT. The CDR3 consists of 15 residues. The ends were cut back, 4 bases at V and 7 bases at J, with 17 bases in the middle. The CDR3 spells CASSAPAGVKNEQFF. CDR3 nucleotide sequence: TGTGCCAGCAGTGCCCCAGCGGGTGTCAAAAATGAGCAGTTCTTC.

The chain couples TRBV13 to TRBJ1-2; 10 bases match TRBD1. J lost 6 bases, V lost 4 bases, and 17 bases had no gene match. This CDR3 spans 18 amino acids. The germline V gene has CDR1 PRHDT and CDR2 FYEKMQ (reference sequence). The CDR3 spells CASSWGSPYGTGVDGYTF. The CDR3 coding sequence is TGTGCCAGCAGCTGGGGGTCCCCGTACGGGACAGGGGTGGATGGCTACACCTTC.

This clonotype was recorded many times. The chain has TRBV13 and TRBJ1-1; the D is unclear. The germline V and J ends were trimmed by 7 bases and 2 bases, with 11 bases remaining between them. From germline, CDR1 is PRHDT and CDR2 FYEKMQ (reference sequence). The CDR3 totals 13 residues. The CDR3 here is CASNERGNTEAFF. Here the CDR3 DNA reads TGTGCCAGCAACGAGCGGGGTAACACTGAAGCTTTCTTT.

As concerns this clonotype: A read error is possible here, since a much larger clone lies one base away. The chain uses TRBV6-1 and TRBJ2-5; possibly TRBD1 for D (6 bases). V dropped 6 bases and J dropped 2 bases, with 25 bases sitting between them. The germline V gene encodes CDR1 MNHNS and CDR2 SASEGT. CDR3 length: 18 residues. In DNA, the CDR3 is TGTGCCAGCAGCCAAGATGGGGGTTGGGACAAGGGGCAAGAGACCCAGTACTTC. This encodes CASSQDGGWDKGQETQYF.

This clonotype was observed many times. The rearrangement joins TRBV3-1 to TRBJ2-7; D perhaps matches TRBD1 (6 bases). The germline V and J ends were trimmed by 4 bases and 1 base, with 14 bases remaining between them. Germline lookup yields CDR1 LGHDT and CDR2 YNNKEL (reference sequence). The CDR3 spans 15 residues. The chain's CDR3 is CASSPRTETSYEQYF. CDR3 in DNA: TGTGCCAGCAGCCCCCGGACAGAAACATCCTACGAGCAGTACTTC.

The chain links TRBV2 to TRBJ2-1; the match to TRBD2 covers 8 bases. The CDR3 length is 13 residues. Germline-derived CDR1 and CDR2 are SNHLY and FYNNEI. The ends lost 3 bases at V and 7 bases at J; junction bases unmatched: 2. CDR3 protein: CASSERLANEQFF. The CDR3 coding sequence is TGTGCCAGCAGTGAGAGACTAGCGAATGAGCAGTTCTTC. Variable domain in full (rest from reference TRBV2 and TRBJ2-1): EPEVTQTPSHQVTQMGQEVILRCVPISNHLYFYWYRQILGQKVEFLVSFYNNEISEKSEIFDDQFSVERPDGSNFTLKIRSTKLEDSAMYFCASSERLANEQFFGPGTRLTVL.

This clonotype was detected many times. This chain joins TRBV9 and TRBJ1-6; perhaps TRBD1 as D (5 bases). V was pared by 3 bases and J by 7 bases, with 20 bases between. Germline CDR1 SGDLS, CDR2 YYNGEE. CDR3 length: 17 amino acids. CDR3 region: CASSAHQGGFENSPLHF. The CDR3 nucleotides are TGTGCCAGCAGCGCCCATCAGGGAGGTTTTGAAAATTCACCCCTCCACTTT. Drawing the rest from reference TRBV9 and TRBJ1-6, the complete variable domain is DSGVTQTPKHLITATGQRVTLRCSPRSGDLSVYWYQQSLDQGLQFLIQYYNGEERAKGNILERFSAQQFPDLHSELNLSSLELGDSALYFCASSAHQGGFENSPLHFGNGTRLTVT.

This clonotype has at least ten counts. The genes are TRBV5-1 and TRBJ2-1, with a weak D call TRBD1 (6 bases). CDR3 length equals 13 residues. The germline V gene encodes CDR1 SGHRS and CDR2 YFSETQ. Trimming stripped 2 bases from V and 8 bases from J, with 11 bases between. Here the CDR3 reads CASSFQGSDEQFF. CDR3 DNA sequence: TGCGCCAGCAGCTTTCAGGGGAGCGATGAGCAGTTCTTC.

The table lists this clonotype with many counts. The V call is TRBV19, the J call TRBJ2-1; the match to TRBD2 covers 10 bases. The trim removed 6 bases at V and 4 bases at J, leaving 6 bases unmatched. Germline V gene lookup returns CDR1 LNHDA and CDR2 SQIVND (reference sequence). This CDR3 spans 15 amino acids. The DNA for the CDR3 is TGTGCCAGTAGGCGCCGACTAGCGGGTTACAATGAGCAGTTCTTC. It codes for CASRRRLAGYNEQFF.